This T cell receptor (beta chain) was retrieved from a study of regulatory T cells in long-lasting Graves disease. Study-wide results and caveats: Persistent patients had a count of shared public clonotypes (roughly 2,500) that exceeded that of new patients (around 1,000).

Turning to this clonotype: The antigen remains undetermined.

The CDR3 is made up of 13 amino acids. Trimming took off 4 bases at V and 6 bases at J, with 13 bases between the two ends. Germline loops: CDR1 SGHRS, CDR2 YFSETQ. Time point denoted: newly diagnosed GD, antithyroid drugs for less than 3 months. Making the TCR library involved RNA that had been extracted from PBMCs. Arm-PCR with iRepertoire HTBI primers amplified the CDR3 regions for these TCR beta libraries. TCRdb passed the multiplex PCR reads through MiXCR, listing each CDR3 protein once. The sample contains about 540,000 distinct CDR3 sequences, about 13% of which appear only once. The sample also formed part of further work on T cells in Graves' hyperthyroidism and ophthalmopathy.

This rearrangement joins TRBV5-1 to TRBJ1-2, with D perhaps TRBD1 (6 bases). This TCR came from a man aged 25 to 45 with Graves disease. The input for sequencing was peripheral blood mononuclear cells (PBMCs), taken at new diagnosis, from a patient treated with antithyroid drugs. CDR3 protein: CASSVQGGDGYTF. DNA for the CDR3: TGCGCCAGCAGCGTACAGGGAGGAGATGGCTACACCTTC. Using reference TRBV5-1 and TRBJ1-2 for the parts outside the CDR3, the full variable domain is KAGVTQTPRYLIKTRGQQVTLSCSPISGHRSVSWYQQTPGQGLQFLFEYFSETQRNKGNFPGRFSGRQFSNSRSEMNVSTLELGDSALYLCASSVQGGDGYTFGSGTRLTVV.